This TCR beta chain appears in the sequencing data of a study of regulatory T cells in long-lasting Graves disease. There are many counts of this clonotype. Its antigen remains unidentified. The V gene lost 3 bases and the J gene lost 0 bases, with 11 bases spanning the gap. The germline CDR1 and CDR2 sequences are GTSNPN and SVGIG (reference sequence). The CDR3 contains 14 residues. Time point of the sample: newly diagnosed GD, antithyroid drugs for less than 3 months. PBMC-derived RNA was used for the TCR library. CDR3 regions were amplified by Arm-PCR using iRepertoire HTBI primers to build TCR beta libraries. Using its own MiXCR run on the multiplex PCR reads, TCRdb lists one record per CDR3 protein. The table shows 520,000 or so distinct CDR3 sequences, with approximately 12% occurring only once. Study results and limitations: Small sample size may have lowered accuracy.

The same sample was also used in a study of T cells in Graves' hyperthyroidism and ophthalmopathy. That report notes: Graves' hyperthyroidism was deemed stable given no ophthalmopathy progression within 18 months.

Sequences were derived from peripheral blood mononuclear cells (PBMCs), sampled at new diagnosis, from a patient treated with antithyroid drugs. The receptor was derived from a woman in her twenties or thirties with Graves disease. This chain links TRBV30 with TRBJ1-1; the D is unclear. DNA of the CDR3: TGTGCCTGGAGAAAGGGCCCCATGAACACTGAAGCTTTCTTT. Translated: CAWRKGPMNTEAFF.